The clone carrying this T cell receptor (beta chain) has only one observation. The data were obtained in a study of T cells in localized non-small cell lung cancer. Measured with immunoSEQ multiplex PCR; TCRdb has only the in-frame clones, and not every one. This sample has tens of thousands of clones, with around 83% found just once. The specimen comprised PBMCs, sampled before any cancer treatment. This sequence originates from a man aged 40 to 70 with stage II lung adenocarcinoma.

The CDR3 spells CASSHRAGVTDTQYF. CDR3 DNA: TGTGCCAGCAGCCACAGAGCGGGAGTCACAGATACGCAGTATTTT. V and J are TRBV6-1 and TRBJ2-3, with 8 positions matching TRBD2. This CDR3 region has 15 residues. The germline V gene encodes CDR1 MNHNS and CDR2 SASEGT. J was trimmed by 2 bases and V by 6 bases; bases with no gene match: 7.